Below are 14 T cell receptor beta chains sequenced from a single sample in a study of shared clonotypes between healthy human individuals. The assay was immunoSEQ multiplex PCR, and TCRdb's table has in-frame clones only and misses some. The repertoire has about 360,000 clones, about 70% of them found once; the top ten carry over 9.5%. The specimen was memory CD4+ T cells sorted from blood. The subset is: CD45RA-negative fraction. These receptors originate from a man aged 30 to 39 in good health.

The chain is built from TRBV6-6 and TRBJ2-7; the D gene is possibly TRBD1 (6 bases). Between the trimmed V and J ends, which lost 6 bases and 0 bases, there was a span of 12 bases. Germline values: CDR1 MNHNY, CDR2 SVGAGI (reference sequence). The CDR3 sequence is 14 residues long. The chain's CDR3 is CASRLGQSSYEQYF. The DNA of the CDR3 is TGTGCCAGCAGACTCGGACAGTCCTCCTACGAGCAGTACTTC.

With respect to this clone: No DNA is shown, since the ends of the CDR3 on it are uncertain; the CDR3 is the one TCRdb lists. The chain uses TRBV4-1 and TRBJ2-7; the table's D call of TRBD2 was not tested on the DNA. Per the germline V gene, CDR1 is MGHRA and CDR2 is YSYEKL. Inclusive of both ends, the CDR3 amounts to 15 amino acids. This CDR3 is CASSPSGRELYEQYF.

The chain joins TRBV5-1 to TRBJ2-7; D gene ambiguous. Germline assignment: CDR1 SGHRS and CDR2 YFSETQ. V was cut by 4 bases and J by 6 bases, with 11 bases left in between. The length of the CDR3 is 12 residues. The CDR3 region is CASSLGSLEQYF. The DNA for the CDR3 is TGCGCCAGCAGCCTCGGTTCCCTCGAGCAGTACTTC. The full variable domain, completed using reference TRBV5-1 and TRBJ2-7, is KAGVTQTPRYLIKTRGQQVTLSCSPISGHRSVSWYQQTPGQGLQFLFEYFSETQRNKGNFPGRFSGRQFSNSRSEMNVSTLELGDSALYLCASSLGSLEQYFGPGTRLTVT.

The V call is TRBV6-1, the J call TRBJ2-1, with D tentatively TRBD1 (6 bases). Germline V lookup: CDR1 MNHNS, CDR2 SASEGT. V was shortened by 3 bases and J by 0 bases, with 18 bases between the two germline ends. CDR3 length equals 18 residues. The CDR3 spells CASSDRTVVPSSYNEQFF. CDR3 in DNA: TGTGCCAGCAGTGACAGGACAGTCGTACCCAGCTCCTACAATGAGCAGTTCTTC.

V is TRBV18 and J is TRBJ1-2; D uncertain. Germline values: CDR1 KGHSH, CDR2 LQKENI. The germline V and J ends were trimmed by 0 bases and 0 bases, with 5 bases remaining between them. The CDR3 consists of 14 residues. As DNA, the CDR3 is TGTGCCAGCTCACCACCGCTTACTAACTATGGCTACACCTTC. Translating gives CASSPPLTNYGYTF.

The CDR3 DNA reads as TGTGCCAGCAGCGCCCCCGGGACAGCGCTCAACGAGCAGTACTTC. It specifies CASSAPGTALNEQYF. V usage is TRBV9 and J usage is TRBJ2-7; TRBD1 agrees at 7 bases. The CDR3 runs 15 residues. Germline CDR1 is SGDLS and CDR2 is YYNGEE. V dropped 3 bases and J dropped 5; count of bases not matched to a gene: 11.

The DNA of the CDR3 is TGTGCCAGCAGTCGGGGAGCATTTGAGCAGTTCTTC. Protein: CASSRGAFEQFF. The V call is TRBV28, the J call TRBJ2-1; D possibly corresponds to TRBD2 (5 bases). Germline V gives CDR1 MDHEN, CDR2 SYDVKM. This CDR3 comprises 12 residues. The V and J ends lost 5 bases and 9 bases respectively, with 11 bases between them.

The chain has TRBV11-1 and TRBJ1-5; D ambiguous. CDR1 is SGHAT and CDR2 is FQDESV in the germline V gene (reference sequence). Trimming cost V 5 bases and J 0 bases, with 5 bases left between them. This CDR3 has 13 residues. The chain's CDR3 is CASSRNSNQPQHF. The DNA of the CDR3 is TGTGCCAGCAGCCGAAATAGCAATCAGCCCCAGCATTTT.

The chain links TRBV27 to TRBJ2-6, with unresolved D. Germline CDR1 and CDR2: MNHEY and SMNVEV (reference sequence). V was trimmed by 6 bases and J by 0 bases, leaving 6 bases between them. This CDR3 region has 14 residues. The CDR3 loop is CASRGISGANVLTF. In nucleotides, the CDR3 is TGTGCCAGCAGGGGGATCTCTGGGGCCAACGTCCTGACTTTC.

This chain links TRBV29-1 with TRBJ2-1; 7 bases are a match to TRBD2. From germline, CDR1 is SQVTM and CDR2 ANQGSEA. CDR3 length: 15 amino acids. V gave up 1 base and J gave up 2 bases; unmatched junction bases: 5. The CDR3 protein is CSVEGGRDPYNEQFF. Written as DNA, the CDR3 is TGCAGCGTTGAAGGGGGGAGGGACCCCTACAATGAGCAGTTCTTC.

This clone was seen only once. The rearrangement uses TRBV28 and TRBJ1-1, with D possibly being TRBD1 (6 bases). CDR1 MDHEN and CDR2 SYDVKM come from the germline V gene. Trimming cost V 6 bases and J 3 bases, with 11 bases left between them. There are 13 residues in the CDR3. The CDR3 protein is CASSQGLDTEAFF. In DNA form, the CDR3 reads TGTGCCAGCAGCCAGGGGTTGGACACTGAAGCTTTCTTT.

The chain uses TRBV7-9 and TRBJ2-5, with D tentatively TRBD1 (6 bases). V was trimmed by 2 bases and J by 0 bases, leaving 7 bases between them. Germline CDR1 is SEHNR and CDR2 is FQNEAQ (reference sequence). The CDR3 runs to 14 residues. The CDR3 sequence: CASSLQGNQETQYF. CDR3 sequence (DNA): TGTGCCAGCAGCTTACAGGGGAACCAAGAGACCCAGTACTTC.

V is TRBV9 and J is TRBJ1-4; 11 bases fit TRBD1. This CDR3 region has 18 residues. Per the germline V gene, CDR1 is SGDLS and CDR2 is YYNGEE. V lost 2 bases, J lost 8 bases, and 14 bases stayed unmatched. CDR3 loop: CASSVSGQGAFSYEKLFF. In nucleotides, the CDR3 is TGTGCCAGCAGCGTTTCTGGACAGGGGGCTTTTTCCTACGAAAAACTGTTTTTT. Together with reference TRBV9 and TRBJ1-4, the CDR3 gives the full variable domain: DSGVTQTPKHLITATGQRVTLRCSPRSGDLSVYWYQQSLDQGLQFLIQYYNGEERAKGNILERFSAQQFPDLHSELNLSSLELGDSALYFCASSVSGQGAFSYEKLFFGSGTQLSVL.

V is TRBV29-1 and J is TRBJ2-3; tentatively, D is TRBD2 (6 bases). Trimming shortened V by 1 base and J by 3 bases, and 11 bases separated the two germline ends. The CDR3 has 14 amino acids. Germline values: CDR1 SQVTM, CDR2 ANQGSEA. Here the CDR3 reads CSVEGGKETDTQYF. The CDR3 DNA sequence: TGCAGCGTTGAAGGCGGGAAAGAGACAGATACGCAGTATTTT.